This T cell receptor beta chain was retrieved from a study of T cells in Graves' hyperthyroidism and ophthalmopathy. Looking at the study overall: Once the initial diagnosis was made, peripheral blood was obtained before any treatment.

Details on this clonotype: Its antigen remains unknown. The junction shows a germline mismatch at one end, possibly a read error.

Whole-study findings and limits: With a median lead of roughly 6.8 months before onset, the model predicted ophthalmopathy.

The V gene's germline CDR1 is SEHNR and CDR2 FQNEAQ (reference sequence). This CDR3 is built from 16 residues. Clinicians diagnosed patients from clinical symptoms, serum thyroxine and TRAb, thyroid ultrasound and orbital computed tomography. PBMCs were collected from a 10 ml volume of fresh peripheral blood. Researchers took RNA transcripts and amplified the TCR beta CDR3 regions from them. Primed by the HTBI set, a first-round RT-PCR was run on the TCR CDR3. TCRdb re-analysed the multiplex PCR reads in MiXCR, keeping a single row per CDR3 protein. Of 600,000 or so distinct CDR3 sequences listed, around 13% are singletons.

This TCR was sampled from a woman between 50 and 59 years old with Graves' ophthalmopathy. The specimen was blood. This chain links TRBV7-9 with TRBJ1-2; the D gene is possibly TRBD1 (5 bases). This CDR3 is CASSPGGQGPNCGYTF. DNA for the CDR3: TGTGCCAGCAGCCCTGGTGGCCAGGGACCTAACTGTGGCTACACCTTC.